The rows below give T cell receptor beta chains drawn from one sample of a study of early T cells in non-severe SARS-CoV-2 infection. A single record per CDR3 protein comes from TCRdb applying MiXCR to the 5' RACE reads. Of around 71,000 distinct CDR3 sequences listed, more than 12% are singletons. Sequences were derived from whole blood, sampled at baseline. Receptors were obtained from an adult who was a healthcare worker with PCR-confirmed SARS-CoV-2 infection or an uninfected control (not recorded which). Both conserved end residues are trimmed from each CDR3.

J: TRBJ2-5
V: TRBV30
CDR3: AWSREETQY

J: TRBJ2-3
V: TRBV2
CDR3: VTNPSGGTDTQY

J: TRBJ1-3
V: TRBV29-1
CDR3: SVRPGGNTIY

J: TRBJ2-3
V: TRBV15
CDR3: ATSRAVRTDTQY

J: TRBJ2-3
V: TRBV7-9
CDR3: ASTAADTQY

J: TRBJ2-1
V: TRBV18
CDR3: ASSPLNSGSREQF

J: TRBJ2-6
V: TRBV27
CDR3: ASSLTGGSGANVLT

J: TRBJ2-1
V: TRBV5-4
CDR3: ASSANSGRARNEQF

J: TRBJ2-7
V: TRBV20-1
CDR3: SATGVGGRNFDEQY

J: TRBJ2-3
V: TRBV6-6
CDR3: ASSYSLDTQY

J: TRBJ2-7
V: TRBV5-1
CDR3: ASSSPGTAYEQY

J: TRBJ1-3
V: TRBV11-2
CDR3: ASSPRPPRQFGNTIY

J: TRBJ1-1
V: TRBV19
CDR3: ASSGQNTGGTEAF

J: TRBJ2-3
V: TRBV5-6
CDR3: ASSLAGGGTDTQY

J: TRBJ2-1
V: TRBV19
CDR3: ASSLTSGPYNEQF

J: TRBJ1-3
V: TRBV6-5
CDR3: ASSYSTAPGNTIY

J: TRBJ2-7
V: TRBV4-2
CDR3: ASSPLAGDEQY

J: TRBJ2-5
V: TRBV5-1
CDR3: ASSLRSGETQY

J: TRBJ1-1
V: TRBV4-1
CDR3: ASGRQVNTEAF

J: TRBJ2-7
V: TRBV3-1
CDR3: ASSQELATEWQY

J: TRBJ2-3
V: TRBV7-9
CDR3: ASSPPGGRAVDTQY

J: TRBJ2-5
V: TRBV5-1
CDR3: ASSPQGGFQETQY

J: TRBJ2-6
V: TRBV12-1
CDR3: TGTSVWSGANVLT

J: TRBJ2-5
V: TRBV20-1
CDR3: SAKTRMETQY

J: TRBJ1-2
V: TRBV18
CDR3: ASSDGYGYT

J: TRBJ2-7
V: TRBV9
CDR3: ASSVEDSPYEQY